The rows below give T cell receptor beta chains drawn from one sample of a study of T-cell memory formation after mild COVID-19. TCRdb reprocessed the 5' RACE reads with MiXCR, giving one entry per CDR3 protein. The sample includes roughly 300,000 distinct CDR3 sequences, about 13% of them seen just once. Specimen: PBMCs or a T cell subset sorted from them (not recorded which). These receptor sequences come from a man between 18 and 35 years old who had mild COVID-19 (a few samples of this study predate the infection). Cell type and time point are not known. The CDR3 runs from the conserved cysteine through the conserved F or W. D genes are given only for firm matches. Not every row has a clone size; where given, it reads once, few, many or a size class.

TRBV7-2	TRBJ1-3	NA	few	CASSPPYGNTIYF	TGTGCCAGCAGCCCGCCATATGGAAACACCATATATTTT
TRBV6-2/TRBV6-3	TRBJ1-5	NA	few	CASSYGLASSNQPQHF	TGTGCCAGCAGTTACGGTTTAGCAAGTAGCAATCAGCCCCAGCATTTT
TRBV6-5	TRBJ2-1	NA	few	CASSYSVNNEQFF	TGTGCCAGCAGTTACTCTGTGAACAATGAGCAGTTCTTC
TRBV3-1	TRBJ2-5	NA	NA	CASSQDAGQQETQYF	TGTGCCAGCAGCCAAGATGCGGGACAGCAAGAGACCCAGTACTTC
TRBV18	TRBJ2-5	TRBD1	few	CASSRTGPPETQYF	TGTGCCAGCTCACGGACAGGGCCGCCGGAGACCCAGTACTTC
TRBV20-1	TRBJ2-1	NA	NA	CSARDPHLPSSYNEQFF	TGCAGTGCTAGAGATCCCCACCTCCCCAGCTCCTACAATGAGCAGTTCTTC
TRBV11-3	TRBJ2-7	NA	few	CASSTGDPPYEQYF	TGTGCCAGCAGCACGGGGGATCCCCCCTACGAGCAGTACTTC
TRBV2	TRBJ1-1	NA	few	CASSPIETEAFF	TGTGCCAGCAGTCCTATCGAGACTGAAGCTTTCTTT
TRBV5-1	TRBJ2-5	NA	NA	CASSADIGETQYF	TGCGCCAGCAGCGCCGACATCGGAGAGACCCAGTACTTC
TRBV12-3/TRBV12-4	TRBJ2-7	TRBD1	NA	CASSSTGGYYEQYF	TGTGCCAGCAGCTCAACAGGGGGCTACTACGAGCAGTACTTC
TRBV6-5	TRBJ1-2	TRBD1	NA	CASSYLRDSITNYGYTF	TGTGCCAGCAGTTACCTTAGGGACAGCATTACTAACTATGGCTACACCTTC
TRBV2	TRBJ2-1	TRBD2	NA	CASSVAGGQDEQFF	TGTGCCAGCAGTGTAGCGGGGGGGCAAGATGAGCAGTTCTTC
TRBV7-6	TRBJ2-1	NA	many	CASSSQRDGGQFF	TGTGCCAGCAGCTCCCAGAGGGACGGGGGGCAGTTCTTC
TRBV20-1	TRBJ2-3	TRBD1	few	CSALRTGTTDTQYF	TGCAGTGCTTTGCGGACAGGTACCACAGATACGCAGTATTTT
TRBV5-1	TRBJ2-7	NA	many	CASSLADPAYEQYF	TGCGCCAGCAGCTTGGCCGACCCGGCCTACGAGCAGTACTTC
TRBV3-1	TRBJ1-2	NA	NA	CASSQVEQNYGYTF	TGTGCCAGCAGCCAAGTGGAACAGAACTATGGCTACACCTTC
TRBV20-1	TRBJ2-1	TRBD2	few	CSARDWEGLNEQFF	TGCAGTGCTAGAGATTGGGAGGGACTCAATGAGCAGTTCTTC
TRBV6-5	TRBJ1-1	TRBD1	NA	CASRNRGMNTEAFF	TGTGCCAGCAGGAACAGGGGAATGAACACTGAAGCTTTCTTT
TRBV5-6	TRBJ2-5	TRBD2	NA	CASTMRGIQETQYF	TGTGCCAGCACCATGCGGGGGATCCAAGAGACCCAGTACTTC
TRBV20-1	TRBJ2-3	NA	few	CSARDDTSTDTQYF	TGCAGTGCTAGGGACGATACTAGCACAGATACGCAGTATTTT
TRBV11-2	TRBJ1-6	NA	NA	CASRKFGGTISPLHF	TGTGCCAGCAGGAAATTCGGGGGCACCATTTCACCCCTCCACTTT
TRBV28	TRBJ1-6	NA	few	CASSLVGPLHF	TGTGCCAGCAGTTTAGTGGGACCCCTCCACTTT